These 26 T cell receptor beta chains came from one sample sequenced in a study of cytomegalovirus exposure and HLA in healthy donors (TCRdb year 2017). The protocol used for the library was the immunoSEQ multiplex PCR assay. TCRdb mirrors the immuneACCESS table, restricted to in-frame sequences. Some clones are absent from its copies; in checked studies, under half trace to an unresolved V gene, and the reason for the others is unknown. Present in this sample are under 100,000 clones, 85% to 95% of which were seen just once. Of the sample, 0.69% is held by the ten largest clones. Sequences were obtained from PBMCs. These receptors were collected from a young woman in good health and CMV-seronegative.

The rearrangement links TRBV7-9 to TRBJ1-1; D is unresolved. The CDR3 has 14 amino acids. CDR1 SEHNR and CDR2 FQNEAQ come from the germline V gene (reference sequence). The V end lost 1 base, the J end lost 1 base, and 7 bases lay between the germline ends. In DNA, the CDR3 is TGTGCCAGCAGCTTAGATGCAGGGAACACTGAAGCTTTCTTT. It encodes CASSLDAGNTEAFF.

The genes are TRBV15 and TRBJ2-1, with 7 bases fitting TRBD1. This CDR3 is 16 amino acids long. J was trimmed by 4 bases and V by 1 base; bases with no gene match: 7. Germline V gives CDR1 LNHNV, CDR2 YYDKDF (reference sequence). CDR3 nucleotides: TGTGCCACCAGCAGAGGAAGAGGGGGCCCTTACAATGAGCAGTTCTTC. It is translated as CATSRGRGGPYNEQFF.

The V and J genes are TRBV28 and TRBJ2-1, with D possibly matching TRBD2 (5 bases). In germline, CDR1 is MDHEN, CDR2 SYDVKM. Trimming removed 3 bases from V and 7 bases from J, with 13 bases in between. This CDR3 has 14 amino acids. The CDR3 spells CASSLSSSWNEQFF. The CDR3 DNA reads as TGTGCCAGCAGTTTGTCTAGCTCTTGGAATGAGCAGTTCTTC.

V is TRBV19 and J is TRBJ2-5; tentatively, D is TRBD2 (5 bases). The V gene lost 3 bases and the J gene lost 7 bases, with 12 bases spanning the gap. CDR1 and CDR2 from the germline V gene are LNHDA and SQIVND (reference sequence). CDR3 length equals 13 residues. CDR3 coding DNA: TGTGCCAGTAGTATTTCTGCCGCGGGGACCCAGTACTTC. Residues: CASSISAAGTQYF.

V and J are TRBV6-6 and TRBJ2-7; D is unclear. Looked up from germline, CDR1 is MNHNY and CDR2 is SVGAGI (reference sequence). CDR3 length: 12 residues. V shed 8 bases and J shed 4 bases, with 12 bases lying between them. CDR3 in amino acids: CASRTSLYEQYF. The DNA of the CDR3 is TGTGCCAGCCGAACGAGCCTTTACGAGCAGTACTTC.

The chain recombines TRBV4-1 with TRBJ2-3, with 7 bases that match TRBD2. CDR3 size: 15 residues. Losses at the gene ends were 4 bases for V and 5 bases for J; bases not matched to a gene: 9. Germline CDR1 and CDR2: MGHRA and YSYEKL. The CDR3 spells CASSPGVAGVDTQYF. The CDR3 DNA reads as TGCGCCAGCAGCCCGGGCGTGGCGGGAGTAGATACGCAGTATTTT.

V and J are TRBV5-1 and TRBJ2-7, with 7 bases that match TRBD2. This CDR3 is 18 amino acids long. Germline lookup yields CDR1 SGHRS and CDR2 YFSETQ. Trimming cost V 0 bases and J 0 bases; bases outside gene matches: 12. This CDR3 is CASSLGPGSGVNSYEQYF. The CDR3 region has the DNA TGCGCCAGCAGCTTGGGGCCGGGGAGCGGGGTTAACTCCTACGAGCAGTACTTC.

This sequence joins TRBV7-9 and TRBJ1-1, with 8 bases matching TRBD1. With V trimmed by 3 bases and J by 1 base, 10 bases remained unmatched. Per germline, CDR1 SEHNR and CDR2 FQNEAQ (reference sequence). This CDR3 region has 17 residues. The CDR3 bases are TGTGCCAGCAGCTTGGAGGACAGGGCGGCTGAGAACACTGAAGCTTTCTTT. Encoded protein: CASSLEDRAAENTEAFF.

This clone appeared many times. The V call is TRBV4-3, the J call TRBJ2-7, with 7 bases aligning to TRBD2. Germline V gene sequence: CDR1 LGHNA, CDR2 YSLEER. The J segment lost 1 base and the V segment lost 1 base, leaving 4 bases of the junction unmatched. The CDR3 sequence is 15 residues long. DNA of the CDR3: TGCGCCAGCAGCCAAGCGCTAGCGGAGTCCTACGAGCAGTACTTC. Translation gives CASSQALAESYEQYF.

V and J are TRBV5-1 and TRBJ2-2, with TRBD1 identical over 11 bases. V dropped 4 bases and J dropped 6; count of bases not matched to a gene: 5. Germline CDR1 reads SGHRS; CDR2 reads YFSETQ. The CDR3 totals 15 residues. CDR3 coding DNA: TGCGCCAGCAGCAGGGGACAGGGGGACCCCGGGGAGCTGTTTTTT. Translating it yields CASSRGQGDPGELFF.

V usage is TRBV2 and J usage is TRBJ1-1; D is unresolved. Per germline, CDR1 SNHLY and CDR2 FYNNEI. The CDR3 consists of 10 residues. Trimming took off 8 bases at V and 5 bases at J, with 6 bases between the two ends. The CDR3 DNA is TGTGCCAGCCACTTAACTGAAGCTTTCTTT. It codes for CASHLTEAFF. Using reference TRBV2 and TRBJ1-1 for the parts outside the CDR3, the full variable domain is EPEVTQTPSHQVTQMGQEVILRCVPISNHLYFYWYRQILGQKVEFLVSFYNNEISEKSEIFDDQFSVERPDGSNFTLKIRSTKLEDSAMYFCASHLTEAFFGQGTRLTVV.

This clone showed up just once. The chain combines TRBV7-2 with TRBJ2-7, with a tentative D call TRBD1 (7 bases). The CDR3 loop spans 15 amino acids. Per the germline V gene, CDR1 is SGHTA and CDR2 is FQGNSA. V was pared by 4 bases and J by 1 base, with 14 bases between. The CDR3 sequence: CASSWASGGSYEQYF. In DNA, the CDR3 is TGTGCCAGCAGCTGGGCGTCAGGGGGGTCCTACGAGCAGTACTTC.

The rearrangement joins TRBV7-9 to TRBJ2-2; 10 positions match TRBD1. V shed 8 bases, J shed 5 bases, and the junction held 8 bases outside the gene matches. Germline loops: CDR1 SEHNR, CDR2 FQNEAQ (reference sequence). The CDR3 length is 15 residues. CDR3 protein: CASSRDRGATGELFF. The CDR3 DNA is TGTGCCAGCTCCCGGGACAGGGGAGCTACCGGGGAGCTGTTTTTT.

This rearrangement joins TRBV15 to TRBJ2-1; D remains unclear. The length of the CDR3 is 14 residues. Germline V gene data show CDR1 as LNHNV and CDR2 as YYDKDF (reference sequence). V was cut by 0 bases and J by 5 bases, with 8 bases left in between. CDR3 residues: CATSRDRVNNEQFF. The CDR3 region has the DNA TGTGCCACCAGCAGAGATCGGGTGAACAATGAGCAGTTCTTC. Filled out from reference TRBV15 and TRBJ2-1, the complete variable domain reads DAMVIQNPRYQVTQFGKPVTLSCSQTLNHNVMYWYQQKSSQAPKLLFHYYDKDFNNEADTPDNFQSRRPNTSFCFLDIRSPGLGDTAMYLCATSRDRVNNEQFFGPGTRLTVL.

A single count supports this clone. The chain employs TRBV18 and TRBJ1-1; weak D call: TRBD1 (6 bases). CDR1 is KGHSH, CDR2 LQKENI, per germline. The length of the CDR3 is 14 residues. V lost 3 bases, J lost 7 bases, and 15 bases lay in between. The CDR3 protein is CASSPQGRQNEAFF. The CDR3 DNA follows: TGTGCCAGCTCACCGCAGGGGCGGCAGAATGAAGCTTTCTTT.

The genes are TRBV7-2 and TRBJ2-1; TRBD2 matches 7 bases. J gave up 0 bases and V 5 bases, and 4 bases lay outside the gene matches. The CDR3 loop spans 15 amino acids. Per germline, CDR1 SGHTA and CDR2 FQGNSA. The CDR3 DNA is TGTGCCAGCAGCGGTCTAGCGGTCTCCTACAATGAGCAGTTCTTC. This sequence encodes CASSGLAVSYNEQFF.

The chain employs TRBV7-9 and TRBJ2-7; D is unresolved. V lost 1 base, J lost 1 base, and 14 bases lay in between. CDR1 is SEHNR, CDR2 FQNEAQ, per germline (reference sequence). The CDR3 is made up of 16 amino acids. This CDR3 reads CASSLVGGSSSYEQYF. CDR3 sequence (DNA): TGTGCCAGCAGCTTAGTTGGCGGTTCCTCTTCCTACGAGCAGTACTTC.

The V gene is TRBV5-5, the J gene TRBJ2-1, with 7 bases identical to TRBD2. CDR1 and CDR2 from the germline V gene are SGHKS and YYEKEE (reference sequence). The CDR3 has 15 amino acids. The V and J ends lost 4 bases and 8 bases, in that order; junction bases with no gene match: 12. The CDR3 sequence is CASSPLGGSWDEQFF. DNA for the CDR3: TGTGCCAGCAGCCCCCTCGGCGGGAGTTGGGATGAGCAGTTCTTC.

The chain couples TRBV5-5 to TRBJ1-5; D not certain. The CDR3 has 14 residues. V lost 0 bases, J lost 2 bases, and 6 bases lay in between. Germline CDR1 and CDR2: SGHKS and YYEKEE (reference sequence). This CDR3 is CASSLVGGNQPQHF. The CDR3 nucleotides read TGTGCCAGCAGCTTGGTCGGGGGCAATCAGCCCCAGCATTTT.

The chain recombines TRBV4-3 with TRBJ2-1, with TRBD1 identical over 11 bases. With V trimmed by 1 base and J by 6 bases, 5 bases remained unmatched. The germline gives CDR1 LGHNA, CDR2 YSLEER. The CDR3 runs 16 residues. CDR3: CASSQGLGTGGNEQFF. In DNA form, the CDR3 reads TGCGCCAGCAGCCAAGGGCTCGGGACAGGGGGCAATGAGCAGTTCTTC.

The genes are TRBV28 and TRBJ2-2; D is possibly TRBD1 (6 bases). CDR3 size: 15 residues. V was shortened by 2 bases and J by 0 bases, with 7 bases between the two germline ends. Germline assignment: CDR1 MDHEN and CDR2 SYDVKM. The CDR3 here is CASSLGGANTGELFF. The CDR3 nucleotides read TGTGCCAGCAGTTTAGGGGGCGCGAACACCGGGGAGCTGTTTTTT. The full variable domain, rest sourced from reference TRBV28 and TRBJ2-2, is DVKVTQSSRYLVKRTGEKVFLECVQDMDHENMFWYRQDPGLGLRLIYFSYDVKMKEKGDIPEGYSVSREKKERFSLILESASTNQTSMYLCASSLGGANTGELFFGEGSRLTVL.

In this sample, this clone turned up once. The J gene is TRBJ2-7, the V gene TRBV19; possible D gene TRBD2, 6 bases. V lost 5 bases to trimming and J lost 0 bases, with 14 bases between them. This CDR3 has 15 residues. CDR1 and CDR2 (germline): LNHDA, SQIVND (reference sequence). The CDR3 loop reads CASSSRGSTSYEQYF. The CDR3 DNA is TGTGCCAGTAGTTCCCGGGGGAGTACCTCCTACGAGCAGTACTTC.

As DNA, the CDR3 is TGTGCCAGCCGACCGGGCAGGGGTCCAATTAATGAAAAACTGTTTTTT. This encodes CASRPGRGPINEKLFF. The chain has TRBV19 and TRBJ1-4, with a possible D match to TRBD1 (6 bases). Germline CDR1 and CDR2: LNHDA and SQIVND (reference sequence). Trimming pared 9 bases from V and 4 bases from J, leaving 21 bases between. This CDR3 region has 16 residues.

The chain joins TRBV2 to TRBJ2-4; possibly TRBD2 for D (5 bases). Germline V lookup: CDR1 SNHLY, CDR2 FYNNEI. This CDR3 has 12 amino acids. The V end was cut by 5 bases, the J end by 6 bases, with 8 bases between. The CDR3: CASSSGLNIQYF. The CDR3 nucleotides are TGTGCCAGCAGTTCCGGACTAAACATTCAGTACTTC.

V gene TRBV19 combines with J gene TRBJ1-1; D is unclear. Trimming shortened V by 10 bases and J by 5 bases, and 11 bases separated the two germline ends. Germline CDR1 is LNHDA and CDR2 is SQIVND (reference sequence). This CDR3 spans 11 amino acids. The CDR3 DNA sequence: TGTGCCACCGAGAGCGGTACTGAAGCTTTCTTT. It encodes CATESGTEAFF.

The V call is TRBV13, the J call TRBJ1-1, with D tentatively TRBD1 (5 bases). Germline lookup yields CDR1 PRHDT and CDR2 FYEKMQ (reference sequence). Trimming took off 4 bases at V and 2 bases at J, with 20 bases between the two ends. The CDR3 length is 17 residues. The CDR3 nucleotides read TGTGCCAGCAGCTCCCCGGGAGGCGAGGGGATAAACACTGAAGCTTTCTTT. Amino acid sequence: CASSSPGGEGINTEAFF.